The 5 T cell receptor beta chains presented below share a single source sample, sequenced in a study of T cell repertoires in cytomegalovirus infection. TCRdb re-derived calls from the reads in MiXCR, one entry per CDR3 protein. Among some 300,000 distinct CDR3 sequences listed, 9.6% were seen once. The specimen sequenced was PBMCs. These receptors were obtained from a human donor in good health (CMV status not recorded). Some clones in this sample may be carry-over from other donors' samples.

This clonotype occurred many times. The V gene is TRBV11-2, the J gene TRBJ2-1, with D uncertain. Per germline, CDR1 SGHAT and CDR2 FQNNGV. CDR3 length equals 16 residues. Trimming removed 5 bases from V and 3 bases from J, with 17 bases in between. The chain's CDR3 is CASSLGRARIYNEQFF. CDR3 DNA sequence: TGTGCCAGCAGCCTAGGGCGAGCAAGAATCTACAATGAGCAGTTCTTC.

This clonotype was observed many times. This chain uses TRBV27 with TRBJ2-3; D perhaps matches TRBD2 (5 bases). This CDR3 spans 14 amino acids. The germline gives CDR1 MNHEY, CDR2 SMNVEV (reference sequence). The V end lost 2 bases, the J end lost 0 bases, and 6 bases lay between the germline ends. This CDR3 reads CASSLGLSTDTQYF. CDR3 nucleotides: TGTGCCAGCAGTTTAGGACTTAGCACAGATACGCAGTATTTT.

This clonotype showed up many times. The chain joins TRBV28 to TRBJ2-3; 8 bases fit TRBD2. Trimming removed 6 bases from V and 0 bases from J; junction bases left unmatched: 8. CDR1 and CDR2 from the germline V gene are MDHEN and SYDVKM. The CDR3 consists of 16 residues. The CDR3 sequence: CASSRYAGGSTDTQYF. The CDR3 DNA reads as TGTGCCAGCAGCCGGTACGCGGGGGGAAGCACAGATACGCAGTATTTT.

This clonotype was seen many times. This chain links TRBV6-5 with TRBJ2-7, with D possibly called TRBD1 or TRBD2 (5 bases each). Trimming cost V 0 bases and J 2 bases, with 17 bases left between them. The germline gives CDR1 MNHEY, CDR2 SVGAGI. This CDR3 region has 17 residues. The chain's CDR3 is CASSYSRGARKPYEQYF. The CDR3 DNA reads TGTGCCAGCAGTTACTCAAGAGGGGCGCGTAAACCCTACGAGCAGTACTTC.

This clonotype was picked up many times. CDR3 bases: TGTGCCAGCAGCCCTATGGCTGGAAACACCATATATTTT. This codes for CASSPMAGNTIYF. The chain couples TRBV2 to TRBJ1-3; D gene uncertain. This CDR3 comprises 13 residues. Trimming stripped 6 bases from V and 2 bases from J, with 8 bases between. In germline, CDR1 is SNHLY, CDR2 FYNNEI.